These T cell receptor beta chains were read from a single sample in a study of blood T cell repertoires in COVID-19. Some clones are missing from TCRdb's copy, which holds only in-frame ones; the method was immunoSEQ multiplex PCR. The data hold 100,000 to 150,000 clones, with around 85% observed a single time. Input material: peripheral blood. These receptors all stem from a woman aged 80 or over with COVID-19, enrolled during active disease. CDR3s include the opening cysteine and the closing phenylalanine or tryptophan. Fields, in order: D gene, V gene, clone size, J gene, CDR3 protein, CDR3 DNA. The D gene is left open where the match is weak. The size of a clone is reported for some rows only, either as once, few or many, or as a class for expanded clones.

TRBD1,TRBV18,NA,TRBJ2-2,CASSPRQGAETGELFF,TGTGCCAGCTCACCCCGACAGGGGGCCGAAACCGGGGAGCTGTTTTTT
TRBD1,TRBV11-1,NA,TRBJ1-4,CASSTSGGQGDEKLFF,TGTGCCAGCAGCACTTCCGGGGGACAGGGAGATGAAAAACTGTTTTTT
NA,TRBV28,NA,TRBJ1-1,CASSSTDDNTEAFF,TGTGCCAGCAGTTCTACAGACGATAACACTGAAGCTTTCTTT
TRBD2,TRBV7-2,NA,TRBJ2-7,CASSTSGDFYEQYF,TGTGCCAGCAGCACTAGCGGGGATTTCTACGAGCAGTACTTC
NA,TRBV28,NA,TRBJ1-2,CASSSLDSVSNYGYTF,TGTGCCAGCAGTTCCCTTGACAGCGTATCTAACTATGGCTACACCTTC
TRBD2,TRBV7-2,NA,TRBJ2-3,CASSLSGLAGVFIDTQYF,TGTGCCAGCAGCTTATCTGGGCTAGCGGGAGTTTTTATAGATACGCAGTATTTT
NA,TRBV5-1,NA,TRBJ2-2,CASSLAGAGTGELFF,TGCGCCAGCAGCTTGGCGGGCGCGGGGACCGGGGAGCTGTTTTTT
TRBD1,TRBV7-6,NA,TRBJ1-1,CASSLGQGMNTEAFF,TGTGCCAGCAGCTTAGGACAGGGCATGAACACTGAAGCTTTCTTT
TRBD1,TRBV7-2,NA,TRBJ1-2,CASSPRGQGNYGYTF,TGTGCCAGCAGCCCACGGGGACAGGGGAACTATGGCTACACCTTC
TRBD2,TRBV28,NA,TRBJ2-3,CASSALTSGYTDTQYF,TGTGCCAGCAGTGCCCTGACTAGCGGATACACAGATACGCAGTATTTT
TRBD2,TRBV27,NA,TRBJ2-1,CASSSMTSASSYNEQFF,TGTGCCAGCAGTTCGATGACTAGCGCAAGCTCCTACAATGAGCAGTTCTTC
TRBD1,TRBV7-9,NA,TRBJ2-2,CASSPSNGGQGATGELFF,TGTGCCAGCAGCCCCTCGAATGGGGGGCAGGGGGCCACCGGGGAGCTGTTTTTT
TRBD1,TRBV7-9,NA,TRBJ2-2,CASSLSRQGANTGELFF,TGTGCCAGCAGCTTGTCTCGGCAGGGGGCTAACACCGGGGAGCTGTTTTTT
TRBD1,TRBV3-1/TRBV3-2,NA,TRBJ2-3,CASSLRQGVSDTQYF,TGTGCCAGCAGCCTTCGACAGGGGGTGTCAGATACGCAGTATTTT
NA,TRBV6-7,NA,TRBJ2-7,CASRRFGRARAYEQYF,TGTGCCAGCAGGCGGTTCGGGCGGGCAAGAGCCTACGAGCAGTACTTC
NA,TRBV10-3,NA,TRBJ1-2,CAISKNTDNYGYTF,TGTGCCATCAGTAAGAACACCGATAACTATGGCTACACCTTC
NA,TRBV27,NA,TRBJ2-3,CASSLAVGTDTQYF,TGTGCCAGCAGTTTGGCGGTTGGTACAGATACGCAGTATTTT
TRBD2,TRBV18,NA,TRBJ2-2,CAGESGSRTGELFF,TGTGCCGGGGAAAGCGGGAGCCGTACCGGGGAGCTGTTTTTT
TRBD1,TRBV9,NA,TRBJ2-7,CASSVPGQDSYEQYF,TGTGCCAGCAGCGTCCCGGGACAGGACTCCTACGAGCAGTACTTC
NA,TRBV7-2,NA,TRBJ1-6,CASSQKGENSPLHF,TGTGCCAGCAGCCAAAAGGGGGAAAATTCACCCCTCCACTTT
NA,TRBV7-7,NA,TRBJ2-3,CASSLSGTDTQYF,TGTGCTAGCAGCTTATCGGGCACAGATACGCAGTATTTT
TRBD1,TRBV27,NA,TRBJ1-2,CASSFSRQGAEGYTF,TGTGCCAGCAGTTTCTCCCGACAGGGGGCAGAGGGCTACACCTTC
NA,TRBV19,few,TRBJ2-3,CASSIAPGNTQYF,TGTGCCAGTAGTATAGCGCCAGGGAATACGCAGTATTTT
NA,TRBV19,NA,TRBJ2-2,CASRSDSFLRGELFF,TGTGCCAGTAGGTCGGACAGCTTTTTGCGCGGGGAGCTGTTTTTT
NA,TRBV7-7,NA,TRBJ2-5,CASSFNGDQETQYF,TGTGCCAGCAGCTTCAACGGGGACCAAGAGACCCAGTACTTC
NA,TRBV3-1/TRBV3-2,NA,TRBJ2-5,CASSQDATGGRETQYF,TGTGCCAGCAGCCAAGATGCGACGGGGGGCCGGGAGACCCAGTACTTC
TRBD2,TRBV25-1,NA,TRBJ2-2,CASSESRTGGAAGELFF,TGTGCCAGCAGTGAATCCCGTACGGGGGGGGCGGCCGGGGAGCTGTTTTTT
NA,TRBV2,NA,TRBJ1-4,CASKRAATNEKLFF,TGTGCCAGCAAACGCGCTGCAACTAATGAAAAACTGTTTTTT
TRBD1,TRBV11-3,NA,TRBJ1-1,CASSGAGGANTEAFF,TGTGCCAGCAGCGGCGCAGGGGGTGCGAACACTGAAGCTTTCTTT
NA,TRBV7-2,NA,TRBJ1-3,CASSLGLVGNTIYF,TGTGCCAGCAGCTTAGGATTAGTTGGAAACACCATATATTTT
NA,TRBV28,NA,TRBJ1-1,CAAKATTGNTEAFF,TGTGCCGCTAAAGCCACAACAGGGAATACTGAAGCTTTCTTT
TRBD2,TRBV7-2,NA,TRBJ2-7,CASSSTSGGPYEQYF,TGTGCCAGCAGCTCGACTAGCGGGGGGCCCTACGAGCAGTACTTC
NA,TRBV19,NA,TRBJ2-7,CASSSRGARESYEQYF,TGTGCCAGTAGTTCCAGGGGGGCCAGGGAGTCCTACGAGCAGTACTTC
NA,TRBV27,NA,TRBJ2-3,CASSLYRSRDTQYF,TGTGCCAGCAGTTTATATCGTAGTCGGGATACGCAGTATTTT
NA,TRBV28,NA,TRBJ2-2,CASSRDSRYTGELFF,TGTGCCAGCAGTAGGGACTCAAGGTACACCGGGGAGCTGTTTTTT
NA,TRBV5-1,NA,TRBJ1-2,CASSRSGDGYTF,TGCGCCAGCAGCCGATCGGGGGATGGCTACACCTTC
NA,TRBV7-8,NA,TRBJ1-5,CASSPDRGKTQHF,TGTGCCAGCAGCCCCGACCGCGGGAAAACCCAGCATTTT
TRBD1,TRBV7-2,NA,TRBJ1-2,CASSSDRTNYGYTF,TGTGCCAGCAGCTCGGACAGGACTAACTATGGCTACACCTTC
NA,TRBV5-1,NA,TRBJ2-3,CASSLADRHTDTQYF,TGCGCCAGCAGCTTGGCCGACAGACACACAGATACGCAGTATTTT
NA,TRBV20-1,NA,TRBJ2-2,CSALLTGELFF,TGCAGTGCTCTACTTACCGGGGAGCTGTTTTTT
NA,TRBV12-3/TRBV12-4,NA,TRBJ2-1,CASSLRQPREQFF,TGTGCCAGCAGTTTAAGACAGCCCCGCGAGCAGTTCTTC
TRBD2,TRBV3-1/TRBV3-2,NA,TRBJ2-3,CASSQDRGSGRIRSTDTQYF,TGTGCCAGCAGCCAAGATCGGGGGAGCGGGAGGATTCGGAGCACAGATACGCAGTATTTT
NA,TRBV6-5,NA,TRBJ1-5,CASTPTGSNQPQHF,TGTGCCAGCACCCCAACAGGGAGCAATCAGCCCCAGCATTTT